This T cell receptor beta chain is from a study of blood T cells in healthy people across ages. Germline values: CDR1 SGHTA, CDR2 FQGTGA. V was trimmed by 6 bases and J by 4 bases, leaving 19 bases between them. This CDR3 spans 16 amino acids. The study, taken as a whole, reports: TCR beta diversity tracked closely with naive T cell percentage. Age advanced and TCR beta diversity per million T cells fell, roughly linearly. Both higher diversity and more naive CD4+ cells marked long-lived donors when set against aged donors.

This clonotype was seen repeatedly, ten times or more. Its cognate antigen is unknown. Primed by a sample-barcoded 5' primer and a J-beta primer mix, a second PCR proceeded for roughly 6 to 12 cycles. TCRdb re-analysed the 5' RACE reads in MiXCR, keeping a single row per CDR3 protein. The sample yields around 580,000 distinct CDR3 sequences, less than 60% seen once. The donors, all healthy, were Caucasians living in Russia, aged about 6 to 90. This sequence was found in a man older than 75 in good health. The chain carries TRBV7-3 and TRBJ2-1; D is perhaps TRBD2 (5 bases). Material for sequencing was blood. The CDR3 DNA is TGTGCCAGCAGGGATATTTCAGGAGGCGGTTACAATGAGCAGTTCTTC. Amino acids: CASRDISGGGYNEQFF.